The 23 T cell receptor beta chains presented below share a single source sample, sequenced in a study of CD8+CD57+ T cells in acquired aplastic anemia. Previously, flow cytometry had revealed CD8+CD57+ cell expansion in the patients chosen for sequencing. Genomic DNA served as template for TCR beta VDJ and CDR3 profiling. Using its own MiXCR run on the reads, TCRdb lists one record per CDR3 protein. The sample comprises roughly 200,000 distinct CDR3 sequences, roughly three fifths of which are singletons, and 42% rests with the top ten. Sequenced material: sorted CD4+, CD8+, or CD8+CD57+ T cells (not recorded which) from PBMCs. These receptors were collected from a human donor with aplastic anemia.

The CDR3 DNA sequence: TGCAGTGCCAGGGATACAGGGAACATCTACGAGCAGTACTTC. It is translated as CSARDTGNIYEQYF. The chain couples TRBV20-1 to TRBJ2-7; perhaps TRBD1 as D (6 bases). Trimming removed 6 bases at V and 3 bases at J, with 18 bases between. The CDR3 length is 14 residues. The germline CDR1 and CDR2 sequences are DFQATT and SNEGSKA (reference sequence).

This clonotype was picked up a small number of times. This CDR3 is CASSLEAGSYEQYF. The CDR3 DNA follows: TGTGCCAGCAGCTTAGAGGCGGGCTCCTACGAGCAGTACTTC. The chain combines TRBV7-9 with TRBJ2-7; D might be TRBD2 (5 bases). Trimming cost V 1 base and J 0 bases, with 7 bases left between them. The germline V gene encodes CDR1 SEHNR and CDR2 FQNEAQ (reference sequence). The CDR3 has 14 residues.

This clonotype was counted only a few times. The junction departs from germline at one end; a sequencing error may be responsible. The chain links TRBV19 to TRBJ2-7, with D possibly called TRBD1 or TRBD2 (6 bases each). The length of the CDR3 is 15 residues. The germline CDR1 and CDR2 sequences are LNHDA and SQIVND (reference sequence). CDR3 residues: CATSTGGALTYEQYF. The CDR3 coding sequence is TGTGCCACTAGTACCGGGGGCGCTTTAACCTACGAGCAGTACTTC. Supplemented by reference TRBV19 and TRBJ2-7, the full variable domain reads DGGITQSPKYLFRKEGQNVTLSCEQNLNHDAMYWYRQDPGQGLRLIYYSQIVNDFQKGDIAEGYSVSREKKESFPLTVTSAQKNPTAFYLCATSTGGALTYEQYFGPGTRLTVT.

On this clonotype: Because it lacks the conserved phenylalanine or tryptophan at the end, this CDR3 is likely a read error. V is TRBV7-6 and J is TRBJ2-7; TRBD1 aligns across 8 bases. CDR1 is SGHVS, CDR2 FNYEAQ, per germline. This CDR3 has 15 amino acids. The trim removed 5 bases at V and 2 bases at J, leaving 8 bases unmatched. The CDR3 here is CASSAPGQEAYEQYS. CDR3 DNA: TGTGCCAGCAGCGCTCCGGGACAGGAAGCCTACGAGCAGTACTCC.

The rearrangement uses TRBV24-1 and TRBJ2-1; 16 nucleotides align to TRBD2. V lost 4 bases and J lost 10; bases outside the gene matches: 6. The germline gives CDR1 KGHDR, CDR2 SFDVKD. The CDR3 length is 16 residues. The CDR3 coding sequence is TGTGCCACCAGTGACCCGGGACTAGCGGGAGGGGGGGAGCAGTTCTTC. It is translated as CATSDPGLAGGGEQFF.

This clonotype was detected only a few times. The chain uses TRBV2 and TRBJ1-5; D is ambiguous. Germline-derived CDR1 and CDR2 are SNHLY and FYNNEI. V was shortened by 3 bases and J by 1 base, with 7 bases between the two germline ends. The CDR3 sequence is 14 residues long. The DNA for the CDR3 is TGTGCCAGCAGTGATGTCGGAAGCAATCAGCCCCAGCATTTT. Amino acid sequence: CASSDVGSNQPQHF.

This clonotype occurred many times. The rearrangement uses TRBV2 and TRBJ2-6, with 9 nucleotides matching TRBD1. CDR3 size: 19 residues. Germline CDR1 is SNHLY and CDR2 is FYNNEI. Trimming removed 4 bases from V and 0 bases from J; junction bases left unmatched: 10. This chain's CDR3 is CASSGGQGGLSSGANVLTF. The DNA for the CDR3 is TGTGCCAGCAGTGGGGGACAGGGAGGACTCTCCTCTGGGGCCAACGTCCTGACTTTC.

The V gene is TRBV20-1, the J gene TRBJ2-7; D may correspond to TRBD1 or TRBD2 (5 bases each). The CDR3 covers 13 residues. The V gene's germline CDR1 is DFQATT and CDR2 SNEGSKA (reference sequence). V was shortened by 0 bases and J by 5 bases, with 11 bases between the two germline ends. CDR3 nucleotides: TGCAGTGCTAGAGATCTCAGGGACCACGAGCAGTACTTC. Translated, it gives CSARDLRDHEQYF.

To note about this clonotype: The junction differs from germline at one of its ends, possibly a read error. The V call is TRBV24-1, the J call TRBJ2-2; perhaps TRBD1 as D (6 bases). CDR1 is KGHDR and CDR2 is SFDVKD in the germline V gene. The CDR3 runs to 16 residues. Here the CDR3 DNA reads TGTGCCACCAGTGACCCGGACAGAATAGACACCGGGGAGCTGTGTTTT. It translates to CATSDPDRIDTGELCF.

This clonotype has at least ten counts. The rearrangement uses TRBV6-5 and TRBJ1-5; D perhaps matches TRBD1 (5 bases). The CDR3 is 14 amino acids. Trimming shortened V by 6 bases and J by 4 bases, and 13 bases separated the two germline ends. The germline V gene has CDR1 MNHEY and CDR2 SVGAGI. CDR3 in amino acids: CASSSAGRNQPQHF. The CDR3 DNA is TGTGCCAGCAGCTCCGCAGGGAGGAATCAGCCCCAGCATTTT.

V gene TRBV6-5 combines with J gene TRBJ1-1, with a possible D match to TRBD1 (6 bases). In germline, CDR1 is MNHEY, CDR2 SVGAGI. The CDR3 covers 15 residues. V was trimmed by 2 bases and J by 3 bases, leaving 13 bases between them. The CDR3 reads CASSYLSSGDTEAFF. CDR3 DNA: TGTGCCAGCAGTTACCTTTCCTCAGGGGACACTGAAGCTTTCTTT.

V and J are TRBV7-9 and TRBJ2-7, with D perhaps matching TRBD1 (5 bases). This CDR3 contains 12 residues. Between the trimmed V and J ends, which lost 1 base and 6 bases, there was a span of 7 bases. The germline CDR1 and CDR2 sequences are SEHNR and FQNEAQ (reference sequence). The CDR3 DNA reads as TGTGCCAGCAGCTTAGGGACAACCGAGCAGTACTTC. Its translation is CASSLGTTEQYF.

The chain links TRBV20-1 to TRBJ1-2; the D gene is possibly TRBD1 (5 bases). Trimming left V 4 bases short and J 4 bases short, with 19 bases between. Per the germline V gene, CDR1 is DFQATT and CDR2 is SNEGSKA (reference sequence). The CDR3 is 15 residues long. In DNA form, the CDR3 reads TGCAGTGCTACCCCCGAGAGGGGACGGGCCTATGGCTACACCTTC. Its protein is CSATPERGRAYGYTF.

CDR3 region: CASSMGKESYNEQFF. CDR3 bases: TGTGCCAGTAGTATGGGCAAGGAGTCCTACAATGAGCAGTTCTTC. This chain links TRBV19 with TRBJ2-1; D call uncertain. The CDR3 loop spans 15 amino acids. Germline lookup yields CDR1 LNHDA and CDR2 SQIVND (reference sequence). V was clipped by 3 bases and J by 1 base, with 10 bases between them.

The genes are TRBV5-1 and TRBJ2-5; either TRBD1 or TRBD2 may fit D (5 bases each). V shed 4 bases and J shed 5 bases, with 15 bases lying between them. Germline V gene lookup returns CDR1 SGHRS and CDR2 YFSETQ. CDR3 size: 14 residues. The CDR3 sequence is CASSRGPGEETQYF. The CDR3, as DNA: TGCGCCAGCAGCCGGGGACCCGGAGAGGAGACCCAGTACTTC.

Comments on this clonotype: One base away lies a much larger clone, so this may be a sequencing read error. This chain joins TRBV6-1 and TRBJ1-1; D call uncertain. Germline V gene sequence: CDR1 MNHNS, CDR2 SASEGT. The CDR3 contains 12 residues. The CDR3 here is CTSNHRETEAFF. As DNA, the CDR3 is TGTACCAGCAACCACCGGGAGACTGAAGCTTTCTTT.

DNA of the CDR3: TGTGCCAGCAGTGAACCGGGGATAAACTATGGCTACACCTTC. This gives the protein CASSEPGINYGYTF. The V and J genes are TRBV25-1 and TRBJ1-2; D is ambiguous. The CDR3 spans 14 residues. The germline gives CDR1 MGHDK, CDR2 SYGVNS. Trimming shortened V by 2 bases and J by 2 bases, and 9 bases separated the two germline ends.

The chain combines TRBV5-1 with TRBJ2-1, with no clear D. The CDR3 is made up of 14 amino acids. Germline-derived CDR1 and CDR2 are SGHRS and YFSETQ. Between the trimmed V and J ends, which lost 5 bases and 5 bases, there was a span of 14 bases. The CDR3 region has the DNA TGCGCCAGCAGTCTCGTTGCGGCAAACAATGAGCAGTTCTTC. Its protein is CASSLVAANNEQFF.

J is TRBJ2-5 and V is TRBV29-1, with D possibly matching TRBD2 (6 bases). CDR3 size: 14 residues. Looked up from germline, CDR1 is SQVTM and CDR2 is ANQGSEA. Deletions cut 4 bases from V and 4 bases from J, with 16 bases between. The CDR3 DNA follows: TGCAGCGTTGCTGGGGCCGCGGGATTAGAGACCCAGTACTTC. Protein product: CSVAGAAGLETQYF.

The chain combines TRBV7-2 with TRBJ2-7; 7 bases map to TRBD2. Germline V lookup: CDR1 SGHTA, CDR2 FQGNSA. V shed 2 bases and J 4 bases; nucleotides not matched to a gene: 5. This CDR3 is built from 14 residues. As DNA, the CDR3 is TGTGCCAGCAGCTTAAACGGGAGGCCATACGAGCAGTACTTC. Encoded protein: CASSLNGRPYEQYF.

The J gene is TRBJ2-1, the V gene TRBV7-3; 8 bases match TRBD2. The V gene's germline CDR1 is SGHTA and CDR2 FQGTGA. The CDR3 has 13 residues. V shed 5 bases, J shed 8 bases, and the junction held 5 bases outside the gene matches. CDR3 in DNA: TGTGCCAGCAGCGAGAGCGGGAGCTATGAGCAGTTCTTC. It specifies CASSESGSYEQFF.

There are a few counts of this clonotype. The rearrangement joins TRBV15 to TRBJ2-7; 8 bases are a match to TRBD1. Germline values: CDR1 LNHNV, CDR2 YYDKDF (reference sequence). This CDR3 is built from 15 residues. The J segment lost 3 bases and the V segment lost 4 bases, leaving 8 bases of the junction unmatched. In nucleotides, the CDR3 is TGTGCCACCAGCACTCGGACAGGGACGGTCTACGAGCAGTACTTC. Translation gives CATSTRTGTVYEQYF.

Many counts were recorded for this clonotype. V gene TRBV7-9 combines with J gene TRBJ1-2; D may be TRBD1 (5 bases). The V gene's germline CDR1 is SEHNR and CDR2 FQNEAQ (reference sequence). The CDR3 totals 13 residues. Trimming left V 5 bases short and J 2 bases short, with 9 bases between. The CDR3 region is CASSAGTNYGYTF. Here the CDR3 DNA reads TGTGCCAGCAGCGCCGGGACCAACTATGGCTACACCTTC.